The following is a TCR beta chain sequence with its context. Its antigen is still unknown. For each CDR3 protein, TCRdb gives one entry from its re-call of the 5' RACE reads, without DNA. In all, the sample yields approximately 460,000 distinct CDR3 sequences. The data derive from a study of T cells expressing NK-cell markers. Study-wide context: The TCR beta repertoires were obtained from sorted CD3+CD56+NKG2C+, CD3+CD56+NKG2C- and CD3+CD56-NKG2C+ T cells. Among the eight sequenced donors, seven tested HCMV-seropositive and one tested seronegative.

Findings and limits, study-wide: The dominant NKG2C+ clonotypes represented about 1.0-7.5% of CD8+ T cells in six donors. A few donors likewise had their CD3+CD56-NKG2C+ fraction led by these clonotypes.

The source is a woman between 18 and 75 years old in good health. Sequencing was done on a sample of blood T cells: a sorted CD56 or NKG2C T cell subset, CD4+ or CD8+ T cells, or bulk PBMC T cells (not recorded which).

CDR3 residues: CASSGQADLSYEQYF. The chain recombines TRBV6-1 with TRBJ2-7; TCRdb's D gene call, TRBD1, goes unchecked for lack of DNA. CDR1 and CDR2 from the germline V gene are MNHNS and SASEGT. The CDR3 runs 15 residues.